This is a list of T cell receptor beta chains from one sample in a study of T cell changes during pregnancy in multiple sclerosis. Only in-frame clones appear in the TCRdb table, and some are missing; sequencing was by immunoSEQ multiplex PCR. The repertoire consists of 40,000 or so clones, with roughly nine tenths occurring once and the leading ten covering about 5.9%. This specimen was CD8+ T cells from peripheral blood mononuclear cells, taken in the second trimester of pregnancy. These receptors were collected from a female donor with multiple sclerosis, enrolled in a pregnancy study. CDR3s include the opening cysteine and the closing phenylalanine or tryptophan. The D gene is left open where the match is weak. Only some rows state a clone size, as once, few, many or a class for expanded clones.

NA TRBJ1-1 TRBV27 few TGTGCCAGCAGTTTAGGGCAGGGAGGATACACTGAAGCTTTCTTT CASSLGQGGYTEAFF
TRBD2 TRBJ2-7 TRBV13 once TGTGCCAGCAGCTCAACTAGCGGGAGGATCTACGAGCAGTACTTC CASSSTSGRIYEQYF
NA TRBJ1-2 TRBV7-9 NA TGTGCCAGCACCACTCCCTTCGGTAACTATGGCTACACCTTC CASTTPFGNYGYTF
TRBD2 TRBJ2-1 TRBV19 NA TGTGCCAGTAGTCTCCGGACTAGGAGCTACAATGAGCAGTTCTTC CASSLRTRSYNEQFF
TRBD2 TRBJ2-1 TRBV5-1 NA TGCGCCAGCAGCTTGGCAGGTTGGCGGGGGGATTACAATGAGCAGTTCTTC CASSLAGWRGDYNEQFF
NA TRBJ2-1 TRBV7-7 NA TGTGCCAGCAGCCCTTCCGCCGGGAATGAGCAGTTCTTC CASSPSAGNEQFF
NA TRBJ1-1 TRBV5-1 NA TGCGCCAGCAGCTTGGACGAGGGCATGAACACTGAAGCTTTCTTT CASSLDEGMNTEAFF
TRBD1 TRBJ2-7 TRBV27 NA TGTGCCAGCAGTTCCCTATCCGGGACAGGGAGATACGAGCAGTACTTC CASSSLSGTGRYEQYF
TRBD2 TRBJ2-1 TRBV13 NA TGTGCCAGCAGTCCGGGGGGGCCGGGGAATGAGCAGTTCTTC CASSPGGPGNEQFF
TRBD2 TRBJ2-1 TRBV27 once TGTGCCAGCAGTTTAGGACTAGCGGTCCCGAATGAGCAGTTCTTC CASSLGLAVPNEQFF
NA TRBJ1-4 TRBV29-1 medium-sized TGCAGCGTTGAAGCCCCTGATGAGGCAGGGCGTTTCTTTTTT CSVEAPDEAGRFFF
NA TRBJ1-1 TRBV7-9 NA TGTGCCAGCAGCTTAGCGGGGCAGTTGAACACTGAAGCTTTCTTT CASSLAGQLNTEAFF
TRBD2 TRBJ2-3 TRBV7-9 NA TGTGCCAGCAGCTTCGGACTAGCGGGGGCCACAGATACGCAGTATTTT CASSFGLAGATDTQYF
TRBD1 TRBJ1-4 TRBV7-9 NA TGTGCCAGCAGCCGACAGGGACCGAATGAAAAACTGTTTTTT CASSRQGPNEKLFF
TRBD2 TRBJ2-5 TRBV5-1 NA TGCGCCAGCAGCTTGGCCGGAGCGGGGGCACAAGAGACCCAGTACTTC CASSLAGAGAQETQYF
TRBD1 TRBJ2-7 TRBV5-8 NA TGTGCCAGCAGCAGATTGGACAGGGGGCGGTCGTGGGAGCAGTACTTC CASSRLDRGRSWEQYF
NA TRBJ1-1 TRBV29-1 once TGCAGCGTTGAAGACTTAGTGGACACTGAAGCTTTCTTT CSVEDLVDTEAFF